There are a few counts of the clone carrying this T cell receptor beta chain. Its matching antigen is unknown. The source of the sample is a study of cytomegalovirus exposure and HLA in healthy donors. Study overall: Genotyping of hundreds of donors showed that 65% to 90% belonged to the Caucasian-associated ancestry cluster. Overall study results and limits: Certain sequence variants were highly shared and formed a cluster, and this cluster was likely a sequencing artifact.

Primers: 60 Vbeta forward and 13 Jbeta reverse. Authors' processing steps: It was a later analysis that counted 83 million or so unique TCR beta chains, of which about 10 million were shared. Assay used: immunoSEQ multiplex PCR; TCRdb lists only in-frame clones, some missing. That table is the source of V, J and clone size, and D and trimming were worked out from the DNA. The sample includes 150,000 to 200,000 clones, 60% to 85% of them seen just once. The sequenced material came from PBMCs. The TCR was taken from a woman aged 25-40 years in good health and CMV-seronegative.

The CDR3 here is CASRRQGPTNYGYTF. The CDR3 DNA reads TGTGCCAGTAGAAGACAGGGGCCAACTAACTATGGCTACACCTTC. V is TRBV19 and J is TRBJ1-2; 8 nucleotides match TRBD1. Germline-derived CDR1 and CDR2 are LNHDA and SQIVND (reference sequence). The CDR3 has 15 residues. The V segment lost 6 bases and the J segment 0 bases; nucleotides outside the gene matches: 6.